Presented here are 12 T cell receptor beta chains from one specimen sequenced in a study of beta chain features in type 1 diabetes listed by TCRdb under 2018. Library preparation was by the immunoSEQ multiplex PCR assay. The entire amount of isolated RNA was reverse transcribed using the High Capacity cDNA Reverse Transcription Kit, so the sequenced TCRB transcripts were expressed ones. The immuneACCESS repertoire file appears here via TCRdb, limited to in-frame rearrangements. These files lack a portion of the clones; in checked studies, under half of the deficit traces to unresolved V genes, and the cause of the others is not known. This sample gives fewer than 900,000 clones in total; 17% of them show up just once. The top ten constitute 0.02% to 0.03% of the sample. Sequenced material: naive CD4+ T cells from blood. According to the study, the label for this sample's cell subset or site signals: true naive CD4+ T cells. These receptors came from a woman aged 18-35 years in good health.

The rearrangement links TRBV10-3 to TRBJ1-4, with unresolved D. Germline CDR1 reads ENHRY; CDR2 reads SYGVKD. This CDR3 spans 12 amino acids. Trimming pared 10 bases from V and 1 base from J, leaving 7 bases between. The CDR3 protein is CATRKTNEKLFF. Written as DNA, the CDR3 is TGTGCCACCAGGAAAACTAATGAAAAACTGTTTTTT.

The sample holds a few counts of this clone. The chain combines TRBV20-1 with TRBJ2-7; D is unclear. Germline V gene sequence: CDR1 DFQATT, CDR2 SNEGSKA (reference sequence). The CDR3 covers 9 residues. V shed 5 bases and J shed 9 bases, with 8 bases lying between them. The CDR3 DNA reads as TGCAGTGCTGCACTCATGCAGTACTTC. It yields the protein CSAALMQYF.

The chain carries TRBV5-1 and TRBJ2-1; the match to TRBD2 covers 12 bases. Germline CDR1 reads SGHRS; CDR2 reads YFSETQ. This CDR3 contains 16 residues. V was clipped by 5 bases and J by 4 bases; unmatched bases: 7. The CDR3 DNA sequence: TGCGCCAGCAGTCTAGCGGGAGGGCCTGGGTACAATGAGCAGTTCTTC. Protein product: CASSLAGGPGYNEQFF.

This clone was seen more than once but under ten times. The rearrangement uses TRBV28 and TRBJ1-5, with D perhaps matching TRBD1 (6 bases). This CDR3 comprises 17 residues. The germline V and J ends were trimmed by 3 bases and 2 bases, with 17 bases remaining between them. Germline V gene lookup returns CDR1 MDHEN and CDR2 SYDVKM. The CDR3 DNA sequence: TGTGCCAGCAGTTTTTCGCTCAGGGGAATGGGCAATCAGCCCCAGCATTTT. Its translation: CASSFSLRGMGNQPQHF.

This rearrangement joins TRBV29-1 to TRBJ1-1; D is unresolved. Deletions cut 5 bases from V and 5 bases from J, with 9 bases between. Germline V gene lookup returns CDR1 SQVTM and CDR2 ANQGSEA. The CDR3 runs to 11 residues. The CDR3 DNA is TGCAGCGTTCACGGGCAAACTGAAGCTTTCTTT. Translated: CSVHGQTEAFF.

This clone was seen a handful of times. This sequence joins TRBV4-1 and TRBJ2-7; D may correspond to TRBD1 or TRBD2 (6 bases each). V lost 7 bases and J lost 5, with 18 bases in between. The CDR3 sequence is 14 residues long. Per germline, CDR1 MGHRA and CDR2 YSYEKL. In DNA form, the CDR3 reads TGCGCCAGCACACAGGGAGGTTCGAAAAACGAGCAGTACTTC. It translates to CASTQGGSKNEQYF.

The chain carries TRBV28 and TRBJ2-3, with D tentatively TRBD2 (6 bases). Germline V gives CDR1 MDHEN, CDR2 SYDVKM. V lost 6 bases and J 7 bases, leaving 14 bases between the germline ends. The CDR3 runs to 13 residues. This CDR3 is CASSWGAGNTQYF. CDR3 DNA: TGTGCCAGCAGCTGGGGCGCGGGGAATACGCAGTATTTT.

This clone was detected a few times. V usage is TRBV2 and J usage is TRBJ2-1; tentative D call: TRBD2 (5 bases). Trimming took 7 bases from V and 2 from J, leaving 18 bases between them. This CDR3 has 16 residues. The V gene's germline CDR1 is SNHLY and CDR2 FYNNEI. The CDR3 loop is CASKSQAALAYNEQFF. As DNA, the CDR3 is TGTGCCAGCAAGAGCCAAGCGGCTCTAGCCTACAATGAGCAGTTCTTC.

This chain joins TRBV9 and TRBJ2-2; a possible D gene is TRBD2 (5 bases). The CDR3 spans 14 residues. Trimming took 0 bases from V and 6 from J, leaving 9 bases between them. Germline values: CDR1 SGDLS, CDR2 YYNGEE. The CDR3 sequence is CASSVAMEAGELFF. The CDR3 DNA reads TGTGCCAGCAGCGTAGCTATGGAGGCCGGGGAGCTGTTTTTT.

The rearrangement links TRBV7-8 to TRBJ2-1, with TRBD2 identical over 10 bases. In germline, CDR1 is SGHVS, CDR2 FQNEAQ. There are 15 residues in the CDR3. The J segment lost 4 bases and the V segment lost 4 bases, leaving 4 bases of the junction unmatched. This CDR3 is CASSSRLAGYNEQFF. The DNA for the CDR3 is TGTGCCAGCAGCTCCAGACTAGCGGGTTACAATGAGCAGTTCTTC.

The CDR3 DNA reads TGTGCCAGCAGCGTACATGGCGGGAGGGCCGGGGAGACCCAGTACTTC. Amino acid sequence: CASSVHGGRAGETQYF. V and J are TRBV9 and TRBJ2-5; TRBD2 matches 9 bases. Germline assignment: CDR1 SGDLS and CDR2 YYNGEE. The J segment lost 5 bases and the V segment lost 1 base, leaving 9 bases of the junction unmatched. This CDR3 has 16 residues.

V is TRBV29-1 and J is TRBJ2-6; 10 bases map to TRBD1. The CDR3 runs to 15 residues. The V gene end was trimmed by 5 bases and the J gene end by 1 base; junction bases not matched to a gene: 2. CDR1 is SQVTM and CDR2 is ANQGSEA in the germline V gene. The CDR3 DNA reads as TGCAGCGTTAGACAGGGGGCATCTGGGGCCAACGTCCTGACTTTC. Protein sequence: CSVRQGASGANVLTF.